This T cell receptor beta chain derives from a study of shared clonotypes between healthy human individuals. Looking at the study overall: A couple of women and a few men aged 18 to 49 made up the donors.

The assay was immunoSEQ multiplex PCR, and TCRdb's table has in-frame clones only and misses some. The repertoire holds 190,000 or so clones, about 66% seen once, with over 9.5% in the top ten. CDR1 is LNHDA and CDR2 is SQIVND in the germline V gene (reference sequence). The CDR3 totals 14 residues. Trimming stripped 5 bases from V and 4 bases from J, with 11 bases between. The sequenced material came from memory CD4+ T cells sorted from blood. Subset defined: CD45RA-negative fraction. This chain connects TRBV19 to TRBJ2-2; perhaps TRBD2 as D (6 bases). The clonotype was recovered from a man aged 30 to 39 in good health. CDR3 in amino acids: CASSPLASTGELFF. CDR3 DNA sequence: TGTGCCAGTAGTCCCCTAGCGAGCACCGGGGAGCTGTTTTTT.